This entry features one TCR beta chain sequence. This entry comes from a study of shared clonotypes between healthy human individuals. The CDR3 loop spans 15 amino acids. Germline trimming cut 3 bases from V and 2 bases from J; bases unmatched to any gene: 5. The germline V gene has CDR1 SGDLS and CDR2 YYNGEE. Profiled with immunoSEQ multiplex PCR; TCRdb holds only in-frame clones, not every one. The table shows about 180,000 clones, with 80% to 95% occurring only once. Sequencing was done on a sample of naive CD4+ T cells sorted from blood. Documented subset: CD45RA+ positively selected. The V gene is TRBV9, the J gene TRBJ2-1; TRBD1 matches at 7 bases. The clonotype originates from a woman in her thirties in good health. The CDR3 loop is CASSGSGQTYNEQFF. DNA of the CDR3: TGTGCCAGCAGCGGCTCGGGACAGACCTACAATGAGCAGTTCTTC.